This T cell receptor beta chain was captured in a study of cytomegalovirus exposure and HLA in healthy donors. Study-level background: Within the Caucasian-associated ancestry cluster were 65% to 85% of the roughly 400 genotyped donors.

Each donor was healthy, and each was a bone marrow donor. PCR amplification relied on 60 Vbeta primers (plus 13 Jbeta primers). Here immunoSEQ multiplex PCR was the method, and the copy in TCRdb shows in-frame clones only, minus some. The sample records some 150,000 clones, 87% being singletons. Notes on the study in general: Rare sequences made up most TCRs, while some public TCRs were found in many donors.

The CDR3 has 17 residues. Trimming removed 4 bases from V and 1 base from J, with 19 bases in between. Germline V gives CDR1 SGHAT, CDR2 FQNNGV. With regard to this clone: Its antigen is not known.

The specimen was PBMCs. This receptor was taken from a woman aged 25 to 39 in good health and CMV-seronegative. The chain carries TRBV11-2 and TRBJ1-2; a possible D gene is TRBD1 (6 bases). CDR3 nucleotide sequence: TGTGCCAGCAGCTCAGGACGGACAGCCATACTTAACTATGGCTACACCTTC. Translated, it gives CASSSGRTAILNYGYTF.